This T cell receptor (beta chain) was captured by sequencing in a study of T cell repertoires in cytomegalovirus infection. General observations from the study: Dominant in the ex vivo response were TCR beta clonotypes restricted by HLA-C and specific for CMV.

TCRdb reprocessed the reads with MiXCR, giving one entry per CDR3 protein. The sample carries about 920,000 distinct CDR3 sequences, approximately 32% recorded once. This clonotype was seen once. The antigen remains undetermined. V trimming: 4 bases; J trimming: 4 bases; junction bases outside the gene matches: 14. CDR3 length: 18 amino acids. CDR1 is GTSNPN, CDR2 SVGIG, per germline (reference sequence). This chain uses TRBV30 with TRBJ2-2; 11 bases fit TRBD2. The sequence came from a human donor in good health (CMV status not recorded). Some clones in this sample may be carry-over from other donors' samples. The source material was cultured CD8+ T cells from PBMCs, sampled from culture after CMV antigen stimulation. The CDR3 region has the DNA TGTGCCTGGACTCGGCCGGCCACTAGCGGGGGCCCCACCGGGGAGCTGTTTTTT. Protein sequence: CAWTRPATSGGPTGELFF.